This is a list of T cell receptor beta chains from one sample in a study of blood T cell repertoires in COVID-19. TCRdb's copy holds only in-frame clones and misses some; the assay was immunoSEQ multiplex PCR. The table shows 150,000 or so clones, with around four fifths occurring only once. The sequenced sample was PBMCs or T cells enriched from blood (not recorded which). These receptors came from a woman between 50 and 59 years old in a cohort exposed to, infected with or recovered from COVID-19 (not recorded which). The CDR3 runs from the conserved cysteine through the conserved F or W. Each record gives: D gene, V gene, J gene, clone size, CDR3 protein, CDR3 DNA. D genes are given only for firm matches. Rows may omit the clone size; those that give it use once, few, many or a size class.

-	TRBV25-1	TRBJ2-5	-	CASSGRTYEETQYF	TGTGCCAGCAGTGGTCGGACATACGAAGAGACCCAGTACTTC
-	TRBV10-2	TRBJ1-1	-	CARTGNTEAFF	TGCGCCAGGACAGGGAACACTGAAGCTTTCTTT
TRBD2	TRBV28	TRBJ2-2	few	CATITGTSGTGELFF	TGTGCCACTATCACCGGGACTAGTGGCACCGGGGAGCTGTTTTTT
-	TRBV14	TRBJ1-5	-	CASSRRTGYNQPQHF	TGTGCCAGCAGCCGGCGGACGGGGTACAATCAGCCCCAGCATTTT
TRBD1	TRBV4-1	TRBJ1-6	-	CASSPGQGRNSPLHF	TGCGCCAGCAGCCCGGGACAGGGTCGTAATTCACCCCTCCACTTT
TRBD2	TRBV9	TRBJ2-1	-	CASNWAGDGNEQFF	TGTGCCAGCAATTGGGCGGGGGATGGAAATGAGCAGTTCTTC
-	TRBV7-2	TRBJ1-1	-	CASSPRGQMNTEAFF	TGTGCCAGCAGCCCCCGAGGGCAGATGAACACTGAAGCTTTCTTT
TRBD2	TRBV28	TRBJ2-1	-	CASTQAGGINEQFF	TGTGCCAGCACCCAAGCGGGGGGAATCAATGAGCAGTTCTTC
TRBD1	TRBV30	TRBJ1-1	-	CAWSDPDRDTEAFF	TGTGCCTGGAGTGACCCGGACAGGGACACTGAAGCTTTCTTT
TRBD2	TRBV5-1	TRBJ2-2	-	CASSSLYGRGGSGTGELFF	TGCGCCAGCAGCTCCCTTTATGGGCGGGGGGGCTCTGGCACCGGGGAGCTGTTTTTT
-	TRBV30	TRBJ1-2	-	CAWSLADRGYGYTF	TGTGCCTGGAGTCTGGCGGACCGGGGCTATGGCTACACCTTC
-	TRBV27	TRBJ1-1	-	CASSPGGTLNTEAFF	TGTGCCAGCAGTCCTGGGGGCACCCTGAACACTGAAGCTTTCTTT
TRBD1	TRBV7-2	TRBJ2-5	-	CASSSTGVGVTQYF	TGTGCCAGCAGCTCAACAGGGGTGGGAGTGACCCAGTACTTC
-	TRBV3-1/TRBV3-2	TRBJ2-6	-	CASSQGTGSKSSGANVLTF	TGTGCCAGCAGCCAAGGCACAGGGTCTAAGAGCTCTGGGGCCAACGTCCTGACTTTC
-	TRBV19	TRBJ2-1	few	CATTNEGRGPYNEQFF	TGTGCCACTACCAACGAGGGGCGGGGCCCCTACAATGAGCAGTTCTTC
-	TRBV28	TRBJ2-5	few	CASRTPGNGETQYF	TGTGCCAGCAGGACCCCGGGTAATGGAGAGACCCAGTACTTC
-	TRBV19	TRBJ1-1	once	CATDPGQRIRGPEAFF	TGTGCCACGGATCCGGGACAAAGAATTCGCGGGCCTGAAGCTTTCTTT
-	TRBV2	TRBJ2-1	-	CATRDIRNEQFF	TGTGCCACCCGGGACATCAGAAATGAGCAGTTCTTC
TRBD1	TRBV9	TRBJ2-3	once	CASSVTGDVLDTQYF	TGTGCCAGCAGCGTAACAGGGGACGTATTGGATACGCAGTATTTT